The 23 T cell receptor beta chains presented below share a single source sample, sequenced in a study of blood T cell repertoires in COVID-19. Sequencing was performed with immunoSEQ multiplex PCR; in TCRdb, only in-frame clones are kept and a portion is missing. The repertoire includes 100,000 to 150,000 clones, around 88% of them detected once, and about 6.3% sits in the top ten. The material sequenced was peripheral blood. These receptor sequences come from a man of 80 years or more with active or convalescent COVID-19.

DNA for the CDR3: TGTGCCAGCAGTGAACCGGGACAGGGGAACACTGAAGCTTTCTTT. As protein: CASSEPGQGNTEAFF. V usage is TRBV25-1 and J usage is TRBJ1-1; 9 nucleotides align to TRBD1. Germline-derived CDR1 and CDR2 are MGHDK and SYGVNS. Trimming cost V 2 bases and J 1 base; bases outside gene matches: 2. The CDR3 extends over 15 amino acids.

This chain uses TRBV3-1 (or the pseudogene TRBV3-2) with TRBJ1-6; 9 nucleotides match TRBD1. V was pared by 1 base and J by 9 bases, with 4 bases of the junction left unmatched. The CDR3 extends over 15 amino acids. Germline CDR1 and CDR2: LGHDT and YNNKEL (reference sequence). In DNA form, the CDR3 reads TGTGCCAGCAGCCAAGGACAGGGGGTTAGTTCACCCCTCCACTTT. Its translation: CASSQGQGVSSPLHF.

This chain uses TRBV6-5 with TRBJ1-4; 9 bases fit TRBD1. Trimming took 5 bases from V and 8 from J; bases not matched to a gene: 6. Germline CDR1 and CDR2: MNHEY and SVGAGI. The CDR3 extends over 14 amino acids. The CDR3 DNA is TGTGCCAGCAGTCGGGACAGGGTTGAAGAAAAACTGTTTTTT. Amino acid sequence: CASSRDRVEEKLFF.

This chain joins TRBV9 and TRBJ2-5; 7 nucleotides agree with TRBD1. V dropped 0 bases and J dropped 1; count of bases not matched to a gene: 3. In germline, CDR1 is SGDLS, CDR2 YYNGEE. The CDR3 loop spans 15 amino acids. For the CDR3, the DNA is TGTGCCAGCAGCGTAGAGGGGGCGCTCCAAGAGACCCAGTACTTC. Amino acid sequence: CASSVEGALQETQYF.

The rearrangement uses TRBV5-1 and TRBJ2-7; D is possibly TRBD1 (6 bases). Germline assignment: CDR1 SGHRS and CDR2 YFSETQ. The ends were cut back, 4 bases at V and 4 bases at J, with 15 bases in the middle. The CDR3 has 14 residues. The CDR3, as DNA: TGCGCCAGCAGCGCGCAGGGGACAAGGTACGAGCAGTACTTC. It translates to CASSAQGTRYEQYF.

This clone was recorded only once. V and J are TRBV7-2 and TRBJ2-5; TRBD2 matches 10 bases. Germline CDR1 reads SGHTA; CDR2 reads FQGNSA. The CDR3 is made up of 15 amino acids. V dropped 2 bases and J dropped 2; count of bases not matched to a gene: 2. The CDR3 region is CASSLLAGVQETQYF. CDR3 nucleotides: TGTGCCAGCAGCTTACTAGCGGGGGTACAAGAGACCCAGTACTTC.

This clone was picked up one time. The V and J genes are TRBV5-1 and TRBJ2-2, with D possibly matching TRBD1 (6 bases). V was pared by 0 bases and J by 5 bases, with 11 bases between. The CDR3 extends over 15 amino acids. CDR1 and CDR2 (germline): SGHRS, YFSETQ. The CDR3 nucleotides read TGCGCCAGCAGCTTGGGTCCAGGGGTGACCGGGGAGCTGTTTTTT. Encoded protein: CASSLGPGVTGELFF.

The rearrangement links TRBV6-4 to TRBJ1-2, with TRBD1 identical over 7 bases. Losses at the gene ends were 9 bases for V and 3 bases for J; bases not matched to a gene: 7. The CDR3 is 13 amino acids. Germline values: CDR1 MRHNA, CDR2 SNTAGT. Written as DNA, the CDR3 is TGTGCCAGTCCGGGACAGAGATACTATGGCTACACCTTC. This encodes CASPGQRYYGYTF.

The V and J genes are TRBV15 and TRBJ2-7; D is undetermined. This CDR3 comprises 13 residues. The V and J ends lost 2 bases and 4 bases respectively, with 9 bases between them. Per the germline V gene, CDR1 is LNHNV and CDR2 is YYDKDF (reference sequence). The CDR3 bases are TGTGCCACCAGCAGATCCCCTTCTTACGAGCAGTACTTC. Protein: CATSRSPSYEQYF.

The J gene is TRBJ2-5, the V gene TRBV21-1; the DNA was not used to check the table's D call, TRBD2. TRBV21-1 is described as a pseudogene. The CDR3 runs to 18 residues. The CDR3 region is CASRRREGSGGAQETQYF. The CDR3 coding sequence is TGTGCCAGCCGCCGGAGGGAAGGAAGCGGGGGAGCTCAAGAGACCCAGTACTTC.

The chain uses TRBV11-3 and TRBJ2-3, with TRBD2 as a possible D gene (6 bases). CDR1 is SGHNT, CDR2 YENEEA, per germline. The germline V and J ends were trimmed by 5 bases and 5 bases, with 17 bases remaining between them. The CDR3 loop spans 15 amino acids. CDR3: CASSLGVGRQDTQYF. As DNA, the CDR3 is TGTGCCAGCAGCCTAGGGGTTGGGAGGCAAGATACGCAGTATTTT.

The J gene is TRBJ2-3, the V gene TRBV5-4, with TRBD1 matching 8 bases. CDR3 size: 16 residues. The V gene's germline CDR1 is SGHNT and CDR2 YYREEE (reference sequence). J gave up 5 bases and V 4 bases, and 12 bases lay outside the gene matches. This CDR3 reads CASSPFGRGREDTQYF. Here the CDR3 DNA reads TGTGCCAGCAGCCCCTTCGGCAGGGGGCGCGAAGATACGCAGTATTTT.

The chain carries TRBV3-1 (or the pseudogene TRBV3-2) and TRBJ2-5; possibly TRBD2 for D (5 bases). CDR1 and CDR2 (germline): LGHDT, YNNKEL (reference sequence). There are 13 residues in the CDR3. V was clipped by 6 bases and J by 1 base, with 9 bases between them. In DNA form, the CDR3 reads TGTGCCAGCAGTATACGGGGCCAAGAGACCCAGTACTTC. Protein: CASSIRGQETQYF.

The genes are TRBV5-6 and TRBJ2-6; 8 positions agree with TRBD1. The CDR3 runs 19 residues. CDR1 is SGHDT, CDR2 YYEEEE, per germline. V was clipped by 3 bases and J by 0 bases; unmatched bases: 11. The CDR3 spells CASSSSPGQESSGANVLTF. DNA for the CDR3: TGTGCCAGCAGCTCATCGCCGGGACAGGAATCCTCTGGGGCCAACGTCCTGACTTTC.

The chain is built from TRBV11-3 and TRBJ2-3; the D gene is possibly TRBD1 (6 bases). The CDR3 sequence is 14 residues long. V was pared by 3 bases and J by 5 bases, with 12 bases between. Germline CDR1 is SGHNT and CDR2 is YENEEA. Here the CDR3 DNA reads TGTGCCAGCAGCTTTGAGGGGGAGAAAGATACGCAGTATTTT. Amino acid sequence: CASSFEGEKDTQYF.

The chain couples TRBV3-1 (or the pseudogene TRBV3-2) to TRBJ2-5; 8 bases map to TRBD2. Germline V gives CDR1 LGHDT, CDR2 YNNKEL (reference sequence). The length of the CDR3 is 16 residues. J lost 5 bases, V lost 4 bases, and 12 bases had no gene match. The CDR3 nucleotides are TGTGCCAGCAGCCTGTCTATCGGGGGGGCCGGGGAGACCCAGTACTTC. Its protein is CASSLSIGGAGETQYF.

This chain connects TRBV2 to TRBJ2-5; D unresolved. This CDR3 contains 15 residues. V was pared by 4 bases and J by 7 bases, with 19 bases between. Germline V gene data show CDR1 as SNHLY and CDR2 as FYNNEI. The CDR3 here is CASSGGYSRVGTQYF. Here the CDR3 DNA reads TGTGCCAGCAGTGGAGGCTACTCCCGAGTTGGGACCCAGTACTTC.

This chain uses TRBV20-1 with TRBJ2-7; no firm D call. The CDR3 spans 13 residues. Germline CDR1 DFQATT, CDR2 SNEGSKA (reference sequence). The V end was cut by 3 bases, the J end by 1 base, with 10 bases between. As DNA, the CDR3 is TGCAGTGCTAGTGGGCCGCCGTCCTACGAGCAGTACTTC. Translated, it gives CSASGPPSYEQYF.

The chain employs TRBV6-5 and TRBJ2-7; tentative D call: TRBD1 (5 bases). V shed 7 bases and J shed 7 bases, with 17 bases lying between them. Germline CDR1 MNHEY, CDR2 SVGAGI. The CDR3 runs 13 residues. The CDR3 loop is CASKGASPEEQYF. CDR3 nucleotide sequence: TGTGCCAGCAAAGGGGCTTCACCGGAGGAGCAGTACTTC.

The chain employs TRBV6-1 and TRBJ1-2; 7 nucleotides match TRBD1. Looked up from germline, CDR1 is MNHNS and CDR2 is SASEGT. V lost 2 bases, J lost 4 bases, and 7 bases stayed unmatched. This CDR3 region has 15 residues. CDR3 sequence: CASSETGTDVYGYTF. CDR3 coding DNA: TGTGCCAGCAGTGAAACCGGGACAGACGTCTATGGCTACACCTTC.

This clone was seen once. V gene TRBV5-1 combines with J gene TRBJ1-2; a weak D match, TRBD1 (5 bases). The CDR3 loop spans 13 amino acids. Trimming stripped 2 bases from V and 6 bases from J, with 11 bases between. Per the germline V gene, CDR1 is SGHRS and CDR2 is YFSETQ. The CDR3 coding sequence is TGCGCCAGCAGCTTTTCAGGGTTGGATGGCTACACCTTC. Translated: CASSFSGLDGYTF.

The chain is built from TRBV6-4 and TRBJ2-3; D perhaps matches TRBD2 (6 bases). Per germline, CDR1 MRHNA and CDR2 SNTAGT. V lost 0 bases and J lost 2, with 9 bases in between. The CDR3 sequence is 15 residues long. In nucleotides, the CDR3 is TGTGCCAGCAGTGACTCGAGCGGGCACACAGATACGCAGTATTTT. Encoded protein: CASSDSSGHTDTQYF.

V gene TRBV3-1 (or the pseudogene TRBV3-2) combines with J gene TRBJ2-7, with 7 bases lining up with TRBD1. Per germline, CDR1 LGHDT and CDR2 YNNKEL (reference sequence). V shed 2 bases and J 3 bases; nucleotides not matched to a gene: 1. The CDR3 is 13 residues long. CDR3 DNA: TGTGCCAGCAGCCAAAACAGGGGCTACGAGCAGTACTTC. Translated: CASSQNRGYEQYF.